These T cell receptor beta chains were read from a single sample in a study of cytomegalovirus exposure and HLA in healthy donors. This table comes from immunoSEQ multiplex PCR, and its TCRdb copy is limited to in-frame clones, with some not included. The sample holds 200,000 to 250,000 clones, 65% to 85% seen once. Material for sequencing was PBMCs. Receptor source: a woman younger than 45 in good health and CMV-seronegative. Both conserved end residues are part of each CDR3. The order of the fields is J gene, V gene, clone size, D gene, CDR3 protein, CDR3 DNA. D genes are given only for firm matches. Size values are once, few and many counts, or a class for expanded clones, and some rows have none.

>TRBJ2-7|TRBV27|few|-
CASSRGGTYEQYF
TGTGCCAGCAGCAGGGGCGGCACCTACGAGCAGTACTTC
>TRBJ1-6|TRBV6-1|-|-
CASSRGSSYNSPLHF
TGTGCCAGCAGTAGGGGGAGCTCCTATAATTCACCCCTCCACTTT
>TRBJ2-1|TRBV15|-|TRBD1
CATSGDSPSYNEQFF
TGTGCCACCAGCGGGGACAGCCCTTCCTACAATGAGCAGTTCTTC
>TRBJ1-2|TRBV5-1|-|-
CASTSGLTEGYGYTF
TGCGCCAGCACCTCGGGACTCACAGAGGGGTATGGCTACACCTTC
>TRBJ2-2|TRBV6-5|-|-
CASSRETGYSGELFF
TGTGCCAGCAGTAGAGAAACAGGATACAGCGGGGAGCTGTTTTTT
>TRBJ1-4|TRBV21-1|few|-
CASSIQGGPRKLFF
TGTGCCAGCAGCATCCAAGGTGGGCCGAGAAAACTGTTTTTT
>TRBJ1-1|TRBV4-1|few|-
CASSPLRGSSLTEAFF
TGCGCCAGCAGCCCCCTCAGAGGGTCTTCCCTTACTGAAGCTTTCTTT
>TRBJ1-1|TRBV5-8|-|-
CASSWGPGIYPNTEAFF
TGTGCCAGCAGCTGGGGGCCAGGAATCTATCCGAACACTGAAGCTTTCTTT
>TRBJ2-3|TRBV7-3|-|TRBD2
CASSLKASGHTDTQYF
TGTGCCAGCAGCTTAAAAGCTAGCGGACACACAGATACGCAGTATTTT
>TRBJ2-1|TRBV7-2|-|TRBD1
CASSWTGGDEQFF
TGTGCCAGCAGCTGGACAGGGGGCGATGAGCAGTTCTTC
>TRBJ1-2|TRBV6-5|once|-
CASSGQLIYGYTF
TGTGCCAGCAGCGGACAGCTAATTTATGGCTACACCTTC
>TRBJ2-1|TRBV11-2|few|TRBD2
CASSLIAGGDEQFF
TGTGCCAGCAGCTTGATTGCGGGGGGAGATGAGCAGTTCTTC
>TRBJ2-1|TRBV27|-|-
CASSLRPPHGGTQFF
TGTGCCAGCAGCTTACGGCCCCCTCACGGAGGGACGCAGTTCTTC
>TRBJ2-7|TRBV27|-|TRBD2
CASSFTGGSYEQYF
TGTGCCAGCAGTTTTACGGGAGGTTCCTACGAGCAGTACTTC
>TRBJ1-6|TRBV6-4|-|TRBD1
CASRTGGNNSPLHF
TGTGCCAGCAGGACAGGGGGTAATAATTCACCCCTCCACTTT
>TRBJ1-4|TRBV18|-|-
CASSPQAVDEKLFF
TGTGCCAGCTCACCCCAAGCGGTCGATGAAAAACTGTTTTTT
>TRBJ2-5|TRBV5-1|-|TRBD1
CASVQGQGNHEQYF
TGCGCCAGCGTCCAGGGACAGGGGAATCATGAGCAGTACTTC